In its sample, the clone carrying this T cell receptor beta chain was seen once. Its antigen is undetermined. This specimen comes from a study of T cell responses to AZD1222 COVID-19 vaccine. Study-wide points: Receipt of two AZD1222 doses was followed by a rise in Spike-specific TCR breadth and depth. Regions 160-218 and 743-854 held dominance among vaccine-associated CD4 TCRs, which spanned spike. Donors skewed white British and female; clonal diversity was possibly underestimated. Variant regions that are unmutated are reportedly the target of nearly half of spike-specific TCRs.

Sequencing was performed with immunoSEQ multiplex PCR; in TCRdb, only in-frame clones are kept and a portion is missing. The data show 80,000 or so clones, 80% to 95% seen once. V dropped 2 bases and J dropped 3 bases, with 14 bases sitting between them. Looked up from germline, CDR1 is SGHTA and CDR2 is FQGNSA. The CDR3 runs to 15 residues. The TCR comes from an adult in good health. This sample comprised peripheral blood, obtained on day 0 of MenACWY control vaccination. The chain joins TRBV7-2 to TRBJ2-7, with D perhaps TRBD1 or TRBD2 (5 bases each). The CDR3 DNA reads as TGTGCCAGCAGCTTATACCGGGGCGGCGACTACGAGCAGTACTTC. It specifies CASSLYRGGDYEQYF. The full variable domain, in which reference TRBV7-2 and TRBJ2-7 provide the parts outside the CDR3, is GAGVSQSPSNKVTEKGKDVELRCDPISGHTALYWYRQSLGQGLEFLIYFQGNSAPDKSGLPSDRFSAERTGGSVSTLTIQRTQQEDSAVYLCASSLYRGGDYEQYFGPGTRLTVT.